This entry concerns a single TCR beta chain. The target antigen is unknown. CD4+CD127+ cells were sorted as the conventional CD4 T cells. The record originates from a study of B cell selection in AIRE deficiency. Study results and caveats: Only TCRbeta was sequenced; around two fifths of shared healthy Treg sequences appeared in Tconv. Of some 4,000 shared Treg TCRbeta sequences, roughly 32% were healthy-donor-only and around 8.7% patient-only. Patient Tconv cells held about 30% of Treg sequences shared by healthy donors.

The ends were cut back, 6 bases at V and 0 bases at J, with 15 bases in the middle. The CDR3 totals 16 residues. CDR1 and CDR2 (germline): SGHTA, FQGNSA. The method was immunoSEQ multiplex PCR; TCRdb's version includes in-frame clones alone and lacks a portion of them. The sample carries about 23,000 clones, 95% to 98% recorded once. V usage is TRBV7-2 and J usage is TRBJ2-1, with no clear D. The sequence derives from a human donor with AIRE deficiency. Sequenced input: conventional CD4+ T cells sorted from PBMCs. The CDR3 reads CASSPPRTDSYNEQFF. CDR3 nucleotide sequence: TGTGCCAGCAGTCCGCCCCGGACGGACTCCTACAATGAGCAGTTCTTC.